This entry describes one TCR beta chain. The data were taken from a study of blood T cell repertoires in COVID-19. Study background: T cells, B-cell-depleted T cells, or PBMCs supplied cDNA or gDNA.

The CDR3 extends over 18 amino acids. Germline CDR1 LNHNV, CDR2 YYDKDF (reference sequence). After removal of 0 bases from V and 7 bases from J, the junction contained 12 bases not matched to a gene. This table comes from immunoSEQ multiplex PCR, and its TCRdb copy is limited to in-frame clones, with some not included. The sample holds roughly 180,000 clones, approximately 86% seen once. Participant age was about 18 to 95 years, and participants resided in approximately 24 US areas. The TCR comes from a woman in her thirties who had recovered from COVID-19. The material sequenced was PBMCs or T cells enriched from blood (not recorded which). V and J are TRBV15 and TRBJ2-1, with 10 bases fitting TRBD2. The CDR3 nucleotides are TGTGCCACCAGCAGAGATAGTTCCCTAGCGGGGGATGGGAATGAGCAGTTCTTC. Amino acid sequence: CATSRDSSLAGDGNEQFF.